Listed here is a single T cell receptor beta chain. The assay was immunoSEQ multiplex PCR, and TCRdb's table has in-frame clones only and misses some. The sample yields some 75,000 clones, just over 95% seen once. The CDR3 covers 16 residues. Trimming cost V 2 bases and J 7 bases, with 21 bases left between them. Germline loops: CDR1 MNHNS, CDR2 SASEGT. These data originate in a study of technical replicates of blood from several donors. Sequenced input: T cells isolated from PBMCs. This TCR derives from a human donor in good health. The rearrangement uses TRBV6-1 and TRBJ2-7; possible D gene TRBD2, 7 bases. The CDR3 region is CASSEPRFRGGREQYF. CDR3 nucleotide sequence: TGTGCCAGCAGTGAACCGAGATTCAGGGGCGGGAGAGAGCAGTACTTC.